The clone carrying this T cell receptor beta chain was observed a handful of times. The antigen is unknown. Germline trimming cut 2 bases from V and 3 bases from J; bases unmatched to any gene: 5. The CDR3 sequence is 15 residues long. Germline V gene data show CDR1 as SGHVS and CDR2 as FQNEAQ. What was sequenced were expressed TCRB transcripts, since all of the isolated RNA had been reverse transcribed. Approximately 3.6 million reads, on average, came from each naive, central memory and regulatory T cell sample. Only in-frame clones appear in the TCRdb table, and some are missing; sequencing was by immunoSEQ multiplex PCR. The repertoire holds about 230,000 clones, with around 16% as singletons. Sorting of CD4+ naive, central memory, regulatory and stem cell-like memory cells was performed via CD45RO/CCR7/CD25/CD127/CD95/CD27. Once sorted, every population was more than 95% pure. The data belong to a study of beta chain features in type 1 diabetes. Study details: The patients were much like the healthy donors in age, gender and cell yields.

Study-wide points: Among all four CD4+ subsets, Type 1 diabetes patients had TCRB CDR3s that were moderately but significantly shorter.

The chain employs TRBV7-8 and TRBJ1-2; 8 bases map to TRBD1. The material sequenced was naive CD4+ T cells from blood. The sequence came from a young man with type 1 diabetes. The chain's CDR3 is CASSLLQGADYGYTF. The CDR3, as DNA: TGTGCCAGCAGCTTACTTCAGGGGGCCGACTATGGCTACACCTTC.